These T cell receptor beta chains were read from a single sample in a study of beta chain features in type 1 diabetes. Profiling relied on immunoSEQ multiplex PCR, and the TCRdb table lists in-frame clones only, not all of them. Of approximately 600,000 clones detected, about an eighth appear once; the ten largest clones hold approximately 0.11%. Sequenced sample: naive CD4+ T cells from blood. The receptors shown here come from a man younger than 40 with type 1 diabetes. Each CDR3 is given with its conserved first and last residue. Each record gives: clone size, V gene, J gene, D gene, CDR3 protein, CDR3 DNA. A D gene is named only where the DNA matches it firmly. For some rows the clone size is stated as once, few or many, or as a class when expanded; others skip it.

NA,TRBV2,TRBJ1-5,TRBD1,CASSITGTGAAGQPQHF,TGTGCCAGCAGCATAACCGGGACAGGGGCCGCCGGGCAGCCCCAGCATTTT
few,TRBV7-8,TRBJ2-3,NA,CASSLVISGGGTDTQYF,TGTGCCAGCAGCTTAGTTATATCCGGGGGTGGCACAGATACGCAGTATTTT
few,TRBV10-3,TRBJ2-3,NA,CAISESGTGADTQYF,TGTGCCATCAGTGAGTCGGGGACGGGGGCAGATACGCAGTATTTT
few,TRBV2,TRBJ2-2,NA,CASSEQGTGELFF,TGTGCCAGCAGTGAGCAGGGCACCGGGGAGCTGTTTTTT
few,TRBV7-9,TRBJ1-5,NA,CASSFMAGSNQPQHF,TGTGCCAGCAGCTTTATGGCAGGAAGCAATCAGCCCCAGCATTTT
few,TRBV5-1,TRBJ2-5,TRBD2,CASSGGRTRETQYF,TGCGCCAGCAGCGGCGGGAGGACGAGAGAGACCCAGTACTTC
few,TRBV11-3,TRBJ2-5,NA,CASSSLVLGTQYF,TGTGCCAGCAGCTCCCTAGTTCTGGGGACCCAGTACTTC
few,TRBV11-2,TRBJ1-2,TRBD1,CASSITGDYGYTF,TGTGCCAGCAGCATAACAGGGGACTATGGCTACACCTTC
NA,TRBV30,TRBJ2-3,NA,CAWSVLSGTFTDTQYF,TGTGCCTGGAGTGTACTGTCCGGGACTTTCACAGATACGCAGTATTTT
NA,TRBV7-2,TRBJ1-2,TRBD1,CASSLVAGGTANYGYTF,TGTGCCAGCAGCTTAGTGGCAGGGGGCACCGCTAACTATGGCTACACCTTC